Below, 30 T cell receptor beta chains from the same sample are listed, as sequenced in a study of PD-1 blockade in classical Hodgkin lymphoma. Measured with immunoSEQ multiplex PCR; TCRdb has only the in-frame clones, and not every one. The sample contains 40,000 to 45,000 clones, more than 70% of which appear only once. The patients all showed relapse after autologous stem cell transplantation, while their brentuximab vedotin exposure varied. This material consisted of peripheral blood mononuclear cells (PBMCs), taken at baseline. The receptors derive from a human donor with classical Hodgkin lymphoma.

This chain connects TRBV19 to TRBJ2-3, with 9 bases identical to TRBD2. The CDR3 spans 14 residues. Looked up from germline, CDR1 is LNHDA and CDR2 is SQIVND (reference sequence). V lost 5 bases and J lost 1; bases outside the gene matches: 1. The CDR3 DNA sequence: TGTGCCAGTAGTCCTAGCGGGGGCACAGATACGCAGTATTTT. It translates to CASSPSGGTDTQYF.

J is TRBJ2-5 and V is TRBV7-2; the D gene could be TRBD1 or TRBD2 (6 bases each). The CDR3 length is 13 residues. The V end was cut by 1 base, the J end by 13 bases, with 16 bases between. CDR1 and CDR2 from the germline V gene are SGHTA and FQGNSA. The CDR3 nucleotides read TGTGCCAGCAGCTTAGTGGAGGGCAGGGGCGCGTACTTC. Translated: CASSLVEGRGAYF.

The chain has TRBV6-5 and TRBJ1-6; possibly TRBD1 for D (6 bases). This CDR3 comprises 15 residues. In germline, CDR1 is MNHEY, CDR2 SVGAGI. Trimming pared 6 bases from V and 14 bases from J, leaving 23 bases between. CDR3 region: CASSSRGGWDISLHF. As DNA, the CDR3 is TGTGCCAGCAGCTCCCGGGGGGGTTGGGACATATCCCTCCACTTT.

The genes are TRBV29-1 and TRBJ2-5, with 7 bases identical to TRBD2. CDR1 is SQVTM and CDR2 is ANQGSEA in the germline V gene. This CDR3 comprises 14 residues. The ends lost 3 bases at V and 6 bases at J; junction bases unmatched: 10. CDR3 sequence (DNA): TGCAGCGTTGAGGTTGGGAGGGGTCACAAGACCCAGTACTTC. As protein: CSVEVGRGHKTQYF. The complete variable domain, with remaining parts taken from reference TRBV29-1 and TRBJ2-5, reads SAVISQKPSRDICQRGTSLTIQCQVDSQVTMMFWYRQQPGQSLTLIATANQGSEATYESGFVIDKFPISRPNLTFSTLTVSNMSPEDSSIYLCSVEVGRGHKTQYFGPGTRLLVL.

This rearrangement joins TRBV10-3 to TRBJ1-3; D possibly corresponds to TRBD1 (5 bases). V lost 3 bases and J lost 3, with 9 bases in between. This CDR3 is built from 14 residues. The germline V gene has CDR1 ENHRY and CDR2 SYGVKD. CDR3 nucleotide sequence: TGTGCCATCAGTGACTGGGGGAATGGAAACACCATATATTTT. Residues: CAISDWGNGNTIYF.

About this clone: The junction departs from the called germline gene at one end, perhaps through a read error. V usage is TRBV6-5 and J usage is TRBJ2-7; D may be TRBD1 (5 bases). Germline-derived CDR1 and CDR2 are MNHEY and SVGAGI. This CDR3 comprises 13 residues. CDR3 protein: CASSYSIGAAIAF. The DNA of the CDR3 is TGTGCCAGCAGTTACTCGATAGGGGCAGCCATAGCCTTC.

V usage is TRBV27 and J usage is TRBJ2-1; D possibly corresponds to TRBD1 (5 bases). Per the germline V gene, CDR1 is MNHEY and CDR2 is SMNVEV (reference sequence). The CDR3 spans 14 residues. The V and J ends lost 8 bases and 5 bases respectively, with 16 bases between them. The CDR3 DNA sequence: TGTGCCAGCGCCATGAGGAGCAGGGACAATGAGCAGTTCTTC. It yields the protein CASAMRSRDNEQFF.

The gene calls are TRBV7-9 and TRBJ2-5, with 9 bases aligning to TRBD2. The V segment lost 5 bases and the J segment 12 bases; nucleotides outside the gene matches: 13. Per germline, CDR1 SEHNR and CDR2 FQNEAQ (reference sequence). This CDR3 has 14 residues. The CDR3 here is CASSPSQGQRGEYF. CDR3 DNA: TGTGCCAGCAGCCCCAGTCAGGGCCAGCGGGGGGAGTACTTC.

The chain has TRBV10-3 and TRBJ1-4, with D maybe TRBD1 (5 bases). This CDR3 region has 15 residues. V was clipped by 3 bases and J by 2 bases, with 10 bases between them. Germline CDR1 and CDR2: ENHRY and SYGVKD. CDR3 amino acids: CAISDVGATNEKLFF. CDR3 bases: TGTGCCATCAGTGACGTAGGGGCTACTAATGAAAAACTGTTTTTT.

The CDR3 is CASSSGSTDTQYF. CDR3 nucleotide sequence: TGTGCCAGCTCTAGCGGTAGCACAGATACGCAGTATTTT. This chain links TRBV2 with TRBJ2-3; TRBD2 aligns across 7 bases. Germline V gene data show CDR1 as SNHLY and CDR2 as FYNNEI. V gave up 8 bases and J gave up 0 bases; unmatched junction bases: 2. This CDR3 region has 13 residues.

The J gene is TRBJ2-7, the V gene TRBV28; D gene unclear. From germline, CDR1 is MDHEN and CDR2 SYDVKM. The CDR3 consists of 16 residues. Trimming left V 3 bases short and J 2 bases short, with 17 bases between. The CDR3: CASSFLFGQIPYEQYF. For the CDR3, the DNA is TGTGCCAGCAGTTTCTTATTTGGGCAGATTCCCTACGAGCAGTACTTC.

The V and J genes are TRBV11-2 and TRBJ1-4, with 7 nucleotides matching TRBD1. Germline V gives CDR1 SGHAT, CDR2 FQNNGV. CDR3 size: 16 residues. Losses at the gene ends were 4 bases for V and 6 bases for J; bases not matched to a gene: 11. CDR3 coding DNA: TGTGCCAGCAGCTCCGGGTCCGGGACAGCTTATGAAAAACTGTTTTTT. It yields the protein CASSSGSGTAYEKLFF.

This clone was found a few times. Other DNA sequences from this sample encode an identical CDR3 as well. This chain connects TRBV7-9 to TRBJ1-2; TRBD1 matches 8 bases. The trim removed 4 bases at V and 4 bases at J, leaving 2 bases unmatched. In germline, CDR1 is SEHNR, CDR2 FQNEAQ (reference sequence). This CDR3 is 13 amino acids long. The CDR3, as DNA: TGTGCCAGCAGCTCTGGACAGGGCTATGGCTACACCTTC. Protein sequence: CASSSGQGYGYTF.

The chain joins TRBV5-4 to TRBJ2-3; possibly TRBD1 for D (6 bases). CDR3 length: 14 residues. The germline V gene has CDR1 SGHNT and CDR2 YYREEE (reference sequence). The V gene lost 0 bases and the J gene lost 6 bases, with 11 bases spanning the gap. CDR3: CASSLGLRGDTQYF. The CDR3, as DNA: TGTGCCAGCAGCTTGGGGTTAAGGGGGGATACGCAGTATTTT.

The CDR3 reads CASRGQGGNQPQHF. CDR3 nucleotide sequence: TGTGCCAGCAGGGGACAGGGGGGAAATCAGCCCCAGCATTTT. V gene TRBV25-1 combines with J gene TRBJ1-5; TRBD1 matches at 11 bases. The CDR3 is 14 residues long. Trimming cost V 6 bases and J 4 bases; bases outside gene matches: 2. Germline CDR1 is MGHDK and CDR2 is SYGVNS.

J is TRBJ2-2 and V is TRBV9; possible D gene TRBD2, 5 bases. Germline CDR1 SGDLS, CDR2 YYNGEE. The CDR3 has 17 amino acids. V was shortened by 4 bases and J by 1 base, with 17 bases between the two germline ends. The CDR3 reads CASSSTGSHLNTGELFF. Written as DNA, the CDR3 is TGTGCCAGCAGCTCAACGGGGAGCCACTTGAACACCGGGGAGCTGTTTTTT.

The J gene is TRBJ2-5, the V gene TRBV27; TRBD2 aligns across 10 bases. With V trimmed by 3 bases and J by 2 bases, 3 bases remained unmatched. The germline CDR1 and CDR2 sequences are MNHEY and SMNVEV (reference sequence). The CDR3 sequence is 15 residues long. The CDR3 region is CASSFSGGRQETQYF. The DNA for the CDR3 is TGTGCCAGCAGTTTTAGCGGGGGGCGGCAAGAGACCCAGTACTTC.

CDR3 loop: CASSRDPQDYGYTF. The CDR3 DNA reads as TGTGCCAGCAGCCGTGACCCCCAAGACTATGGCTACACCTTC. The chain is built from TRBV5-5 and TRBJ1-2; D call uncertain. This CDR3 is 14 amino acids long. V lost 4 bases and J lost 3, with 13 bases in between. The germline gives CDR1 SGHKS, CDR2 YYEKEE (reference sequence).

This clone was counted only a few times. The J gene is TRBJ1-5, the V gene TRBV4-1, with a weak D call TRBD1 (5 bases). The CDR3 contains 18 residues. V gave up 3 bases and J gave up 5 bases, with 23 bases separating them. Germline loops: CDR1 MGHRA, CDR2 YSYEKL. CDR3 amino acids: CASSHGRRDPSVDQPQHF. In DNA form, the CDR3 reads TGCGCCAGCAGCCACGGAAGGAGGGACCCCTCAGTGGATCAGCCCCAGCATTTT.

The chain combines TRBV7-2 with TRBJ2-1, with TRBD2 as a possible D gene (5 bases). CDR1 is SGHTA and CDR2 is FQGNSA in the germline V gene. This CDR3 is built from 14 residues. Trimming took 5 bases from V and 8 from J, leaving 16 bases between them. The CDR3 region has the DNA TGTGCCAGCAGCGCTAGCCCCACGGGTCATGAGCAGTTCTTC. As protein: CASSASPTGHEQFF. Full variable domain (rest looked up from reference TRBV7-2 and TRBJ2-1): GAGVSQSPSNKVTEKGKDVELRCDPISGHTALYWYRQSLGQGLEFLIYFQGNSAPDKSGLPSDRFSAERTGGSVSTLTIQRTQQEDSAVYLCASSASPTGHEQFFGPGTRLTVL.

This clone was recorded a few times. The chain combines TRBV4-1 with TRBJ1-2; no clear D gene. The CDR3 has 14 amino acids. V was clipped by 2 bases and J by 6 bases, with 13 bases between them. The germline gives CDR1 MGHRA, CDR2 YSYEKL. The CDR3 sequence is CASSQRGISNGYTF. CDR3 nucleotides: TGCGCCAGCAGCCAACGAGGGATTTCTAATGGCTACACCTTC.

The rearrangement joins TRBV7-8 to TRBJ2-5; D is uncertain. With 1 base removed from V and 5 bases from J, the gap between germline ends came to 20 bases. Germline assignment: CDR1 SGHVS and CDR2 FQNEAQ. The CDR3 is 17 amino acids. This CDR3 is CASSLERWTPNQETQYF. As DNA, the CDR3 is TGTGCCAGCAGCTTAGAGAGGTGGACCCCTAATCAGGAGACCCAGTACTTC.

The chain combines TRBV29-1 with TRBJ2-3; D call uncertain. This CDR3 spans 13 amino acids. Germline V gene lookup returns CDR1 SQVTM and CDR2 ANQGSEA. V lost 3 bases to trimming and J lost 4 bases, with 11 bases between them. The CDR3 sequence is CSVEGLGADTQYF. As DNA, the CDR3 is TGCAGCGTTGAGGGCTTGGGCGCAGATACGCAGTATTTT.

The chain has TRBV6-6 and TRBJ2-7; 8 bases map to TRBD1. Trimming removed 5 bases from V and 5 bases from J; junction bases left unmatched: 8. The CDR3 length is 14 residues. Germline V lookup: CDR1 MNHNY, CDR2 SVGAGI (reference sequence). CDR3 sequence: CASSLFGTGNEQYF. In DNA, the CDR3 is TGTGCCAGCAGTCTTTTCGGGACAGGCAACGAGCAGTACTTC.

In its sample, this clone was seen a few times. The V call is TRBV7-2, the J call TRBJ2-5, with D perhaps matching TRBD2 (6 bases). Trimming removed 5 bases from V and 1 base from J, with 11 bases in between. The CDR3 covers 14 residues. CDR1 is SGHTA, CDR2 FQGNSA, per germline. CDR3 amino acids: CASSLWDSQETQYF. The CDR3 DNA sequence: TGTGCCAGCAGCCTCTGGGACTCCCAAGAGACCCAGTACTTC.

Here the CDR3 DNA reads TGTGCCAGCAGTTCCGAAGAGACCCAGTACTTC. Encoded protein: CASSSEETQYF. The rearrangement joins TRBV27 to TRBJ2-5; no clear D gene. The CDR3 runs 11 residues. V dropped 4 bases and J dropped 3 bases, with 3 bases sitting between them. Germline loops: CDR1 MNHEY, CDR2 SMNVEV (reference sequence).

J is TRBJ2-5 and V is TRBV6-1; 9 nucleotides match TRBD1. Germline trimming cut 6 bases from V and 2 bases from J; bases unmatched to any gene: 7. This CDR3 is 15 amino acids long. The germline CDR1 and CDR2 sequences are MNHNS and SASEGT. The CDR3 DNA reads TGTGCCAGCAGCTATGACAGGGGGGAGCAAGAGACCCAGTACTTC. Translated, it gives CASSYDRGEQETQYF.

The gene calls are TRBV6-5 and TRBJ1-1; D possibly corresponds to TRBD1 (6 bases). Trimming left V 2 bases short and J 4 bases short, with 11 bases between. CDR3 length equals 14 residues. CDR1 and CDR2 (germline): MNHEY, SVGAGI. CDR3: CASSYAQGTTEAFF. DNA for the CDR3: TGTGCCAGCAGTTACGCTCAGGGGACCACTGAAGCTTTCTTT.

This clone was observed a few times. This CDR3 reads CASSPVTSGNTDTQYF. In nucleotides, the CDR3 is TGTGCCAGCAGCCCTGTGACTAGCGGTAACACAGATACGCAGTATTTT. The genes are TRBV5-4 and TRBJ2-3; TRBD2 matches at 9 bases. The germline V gene encodes CDR1 SGHNT and CDR2 YYREEE (reference sequence). The CDR3 runs 16 residues. Germline trimming cut 4 bases from V and 2 bases from J; bases unmatched to any gene: 8.

As DNA, the CDR3 is TGCGCCAGCCTTCTGGGCCCGGGAGAGACCCAGTACTTC. Its protein product is CASLLGPGETQYF. This rearrangement joins TRBV5-1 to TRBJ2-5; no firm D call. The length of the CDR3 is 13 residues. Trimming removed 7 bases at V and 4 bases at J, with 14 bases between. The germline CDR1 and CDR2 sequences are SGHRS and YFSETQ.